Each of the 23 T cell receptor beta chains below was sequenced from the same sample in a study of regulatory T cells in long-lasting Graves disease. HTBI primers from iRepertoire and Arm-PCR of CDR3 regions yielded the TCR beta libraries. TCRdb re-called the multiplex PCR reads through MiXCR, storing one row per CDR3 protein. Here the sample spans about 420,000 distinct CDR3 sequences, roughly 15% being singletons. Sample time point: newly diagnosed GD, antithyroid drugs for less than 3 months. RNA isolated from PBMCs was used to make the TCR library. These data also featured in a second study, about T cells in Graves' hyperthyroidism and ophthalmopathy.

The sample here was peripheral blood mononuclear cells (PBMCs), taken at new diagnosis, from a patient treated with antithyroid drugs. These receptors were obtained from a woman younger than 35 with Graves disease.

This clonotype was seen repeatedly, ten times or more. This chain connects TRBV6-2 or TRBV6-3 to TRBJ1-2, with a weak D call TRBD1 (5 bases). Trimming took 7 bases from V and 3 from J, leaving 9 bases between them. This CDR3 spans 12 amino acids. Per germline, CDR1 MNHEY and CDR2 SVGEGT. Written as DNA, the CDR3 is TGTGCCAGCACTACAGGAGACTATGGCTACACCTTC. This codes for CASTTGDYGYTF.

This clonotype was counted at least ten times. This rearrangement joins TRBV30 to TRBJ1-2; D is unresolved. The V end was cut by 2 bases, the J end by 7 bases, with 11 bases between. The germline gives CDR1 GTSNPN, CDR2 SVGIG (reference sequence). This CDR3 spans 12 amino acids. CDR3 in amino acids: CAWSRRTAGYTF. CDR3 DNA: TGTGCCTGGAGTAGGCGGACTGCTGGCTACACCTTC.

J is TRBJ2-1 and V is TRBV24-1, with a possible D match to TRBD2 (5 bases). The CDR3 contains 15 residues. The germline V and J ends were trimmed by 6 bases and 0 bases, with 11 bases remaining between them. Per the germline V gene, CDR1 is KGHDR and CDR2 is SFDVKD. The CDR3 DNA reads as TGTGCCACCAGTCTAACGGGAAGCTCCTACAATGAGCAGTTCTTC. It translates to CATSLTGSSYNEQFF.

The sample holds a few counts of this clonotype. The chain combines TRBV25-1 with TRBJ2-1; 8 bases agree with TRBD1. The CDR3 extends over 15 amino acids. CDR1 is MGHDK, CDR2 SYGVNS, per germline. V trimming: 4 bases; J trimming: 1 base; junction bases outside the gene matches: 3. This CDR3 reads CASSVQGASYNEQFF. The CDR3 DNA sequence: TGTGCCAGCAGTGTTCAGGGGGCATCCTACAATGAGCAGTTCTTC.

This clonotype has just a few counts. The chain uses TRBV25-1 and TRBJ2-1, with 10 bases aligning to TRBD1. The germline V gene encodes CDR1 MGHDK and CDR2 SYGVNS. V trimming: 4 bases; J trimming: 6 bases; junction bases outside the gene matches: 9. The CDR3 totals 16 residues. This chain's CDR3 is CASSGEARTGGNEQFF. Here the CDR3 DNA reads TGTGCCAGCAGTGGGGAGGCCCGGACAGGGGGCAATGAGCAGTTCTTC.

Notes on this clonotype: This may come from a read error, since a much larger clone is one base off. The rearrangement links TRBV12-3 or TRBV12-4 to TRBJ2-1, with 14 bases aligning to TRBD2. With V trimmed by 5 bases and J by 8 bases, 14 bases remained unmatched. The CDR3 covers 18 residues. The CDR3 spells CASSGGTSGGLDTDEQFF. The CDR3, as DNA: TGTGCCAGCAGTGGGGGGACTAGCGGGGGTTTAGACACAGATGAGCAGTTCTTC.

The chain is built from TRBV6-5 and TRBJ2-7; TRBD2 is a possible D gene (6 bases). In germline, CDR1 is MNHEY, CDR2 SVGAGI. V dropped 0 bases and J dropped 0 bases, with 9 bases sitting between them. This CDR3 region has 15 residues. For the CDR3, the DNA is TGTGCCAGCAGTTACTCGTGGCGGGACTCCTACGAGCAGTACTTC. Protein sequence: CASSYSWRDSYEQYF.

V is TRBV19 and J is TRBJ2-1; TRBD1 or TRBD2 may be the D gene (5 bases each). This CDR3 has 15 amino acids. CDR1 is LNHDA, CDR2 SQIVND, per germline (reference sequence). Trimming stripped 3 bases from V and 6 bases from J, with 15 bases between. CDR3: CASSIGGTRRNEQFF. In DNA form, the CDR3 reads TGTGCCAGTAGTATTGGTGGGACCAGACGCAATGAGCAGTTCTTC.

This chain uses TRBV15 with TRBJ2-1; TRBD2 aligns across 15 bases. CDR1 and CDR2 from the germline V gene are LNHNV and YYDKDF (reference sequence). V was pared by 6 bases and J by 3 bases, with 9 bases of the junction left unmatched. The length of the CDR3 is 18 residues. The DNA of the CDR3 is TGTGCCACCAGAGAGGGGACTAGCGGGGGGATGTTCTACAATGAGCAGTTCTTC. This gives the protein CATREGTSGGMFYNEQFF.

This chain connects TRBV4-2 to TRBJ2-7, with a weak D call TRBD2 (6 bases). The V and J ends lost 1 base and 2 bases respectively, with 6 bases between them. There are 13 residues in the CDR3. Germline lookup yields CDR1 LGHNA and CDR2 YNFKEQ. Here the CDR3 DNA reads TGTGCCAGCAGCCAAGCGGGAGCCTACGAGCAGTACTTC. The encoded protein is CASSQAGAYEQYF.

This clonotype was seen many times. This rearrangement joins TRBV3-1 to TRBJ2-7; possibly TRBD2 for D (7 bases). The CDR3 covers 15 residues. V dropped 4 bases and J dropped 4 bases, with 17 bases sitting between them. Germline CDR1 LGHDT, CDR2 YNNKEL (reference sequence). The CDR3 DNA follows: TGTGCCAGCAGCCGGGCCGGGGGGCAGTTTTACGAGCAGTACTTC. Translation gives CASSRAGGQFYEQYF.

This clonotype was picked up a small number of times. The chain couples TRBV3-1 to TRBJ2-2, with TRBD2 matching over 7 bases. Per the germline V gene, CDR1 is LGHDT and CDR2 is YNNKEL (reference sequence). V lost 4 bases and J lost 4; bases outside the gene matches: 9. This CDR3 is 16 amino acids long. The CDR3: CASSRAGGRVTGELFF. CDR3 DNA: TGTGCCAGCAGCCGCGCCGGCGGGAGAGTCACCGGGGAGCTGTTTTTT.

This clonotype was observed at least ten times. The V and J genes are TRBV11-2 and TRBJ1-4, with a weak D call TRBD1 (5 bases). Trimming stripped 7 bases from V and 7 bases from J, with 19 bases between. This CDR3 is 15 amino acids long. Germline V gene sequence: CDR1 SGHAT, CDR2 FQNNGV. For the CDR3, the DNA is TGTGCCAGCACCCTGGGCGCGTGGGGGGGTGAAAAACTGTTTTTT. This encodes CASTLGAWGGEKLFF. Drawing the rest from reference TRBV11-2 and TRBJ1-4, the complete variable domain is EAGVAQSPRYKIIEKRQSVAFWCNPISGHATLYWYQQILGQGPKLLIQFQNNGVVDDSQLPKDRFSAERLKGVDSTLKIQPAKLEDSAVYLCASTLGAWGGEKLFFGSGTQLSVL.

Many counts were recorded for this clonotype. J is TRBJ2-1 and V is TRBV28; no definite D call. The CDR3 runs 12 residues. Trimming pared 6 bases from V and 7 bases from J, leaving 10 bases between. Germline CDR1 and CDR2: MDHEN and SYDVKM. The CDR3 protein is CASSPRSNEQFF. The CDR3 nucleotides read TGTGCCAGCAGCCCCCGAAGTAATGAGCAGTTCTTC.

The rearrangement links TRBV4-3 to TRBJ1-4; a weak D match, TRBD1 (5 bases). This CDR3 has 13 amino acids. CDR1 and CDR2 (germline): LGHNA, YSLEER. Trimming shortened V by 3 bases and J by 8 bases, and 10 bases separated the two germline ends. The CDR3 loop reads CASSQGGDEKLFF. Written as DNA, the CDR3 is TGCGCCAGCAGCCAGGGTGGGGACGAAAAACTGTTTTTT.

The chain has TRBV19 and TRBJ2-3; D may be TRBD1 or TRBD2 (6 bases each). There are 16 residues in the CDR3. From germline, CDR1 is LNHDA and CDR2 SQIVND (reference sequence). V lost 3 bases to trimming and J lost 2 bases, with 15 bases between them. The CDR3 spells CASSMGGHFPTDTQYF. Written as DNA, the CDR3 is TGTGCCAGTAGTATGGGGGGACATTTCCCCACAGATACGCAGTATTTT.

This clonotype occurred many times. The chain joins TRBV2 to TRBJ1-1; TRBD1 agrees at 7 bases. The CDR3 consists of 14 residues. Trimming took 5 bases from V and 1 from J; bases not matched to a gene: 4. CDR1 and CDR2 from the germline V gene are SNHLY and FYNNEI. The CDR3 protein is CASSTDRRNTEAFF. The CDR3 DNA reads TGTGCCAGCAGTACGGACAGGAGGAACACTGAAGCTTTCTTT.

This clonotype has a count of ten or more. The chain's CDR3 is CASSPLAAGDHEQFF. CDR3 nucleotides: TGTGCCAGCAGCCCTTTAGCGGCAGGGGACCATGAGCAGTTCTTC. The chain combines TRBV7-3 with TRBJ2-1; the D call may be TRBD1 or TRBD2 (6 bases each). Trimming pared 5 bases from V and 8 bases from J, leaving 19 bases between. This CDR3 contains 15 residues. Germline CDR1 and CDR2: SGHTA and FQGTGA.

The chain uses TRBV3-1 and TRBJ2-3; 9 positions agree with TRBD2. The CDR3 is made up of 15 amino acids. Germline V lookup: CDR1 LGHDT, CDR2 YNNKEL (reference sequence). With V trimmed by 4 bases and J by 3 bases, 5 bases remained unmatched. Written as DNA, the CDR3 is TGTGCCAGCAGCCCCGGGACTAGCCTTACAGATACGCAGTATTTT. This sequence encodes CASSPGTSLTDTQYF.

V and J are TRBV6-2 or TRBV6-3 and TRBJ2-3; a weak D match, TRBD2 (5 bases). The V end was cut by 2 bases, the J end by 1 base, with 13 bases between. The CDR3 spans 16 residues. CDR1 and CDR2 (germline): MNHEY, SVGEGT. In nucleotides, the CDR3 is TGTGCCAGCAGTTACCCCGGATTTAGCGGCACAGATACGCAGTATTTT. Amino acids: CASSYPGFSGTDTQYF.

This clonotype has ten or more counts. The chain employs TRBV10-3 and TRBJ2-7, with a weak D call TRBD1 (6 bases). This CDR3 spans 15 amino acids. The germline V gene has CDR1 ENHRY and CDR2 SYGVKD. V dropped 4 bases and J dropped 2 bases, with 15 bases sitting between them. CDR3 sequence (DNA): TGTGCCATCAGTGGCGCCCGGGACACTCCCTACGAGCAGTACTTC. Residues: CAISGARDTPYEQYF.

This clonotype has more than one count but fewer than ten. The DNA for the CDR3 is TGTGCCAGTAGGCCTAGACAGGGGAACACCGGGGAGCTGTTTTTT. It encodes CASRPRQGNTGELFF. The chain couples TRBV19 to TRBJ2-2; 7 nucleotides line up with TRBD1. Losses at the gene ends were 6 bases for V and 1 base for J; bases not matched to a gene: 5. Germline V gives CDR1 LNHDA, CDR2 SQIVND (reference sequence). CDR3 length: 15 amino acids.

The chain links TRBV30 to TRBJ1-5, with no clear D. This CDR3 comprises 13 residues. Deletions cut 0 bases from V and 3 bases from J, with 6 bases between. Germline V lookup: CDR1 GTSNPN, CDR2 SVGIG (reference sequence). CDR3 region: CAWSVQFNQPQHF. The DNA for the CDR3 is TGTGCCTGGAGTGTACAGTTCAATCAGCCCCAGCATTTT. Full variable domain (outside the CDR3, taken from reference TRBV30 and TRBJ1-5): SQTIHQWPATLVQPVGSPLSLECTVEGTSNPNLYWYRQAAGRGLQLLFYSVGIGQISSEVPQNLSASRPQDRQFILSSKKLLLSDSGFYLCAWSVQFNQPQHFGDGTRLSIL.